This T cell receptor (beta chain) was profiled in a study of CD8+ T cells in alopecia areata. Study-level information: Disease severity was quantified as SALT score of affected scalp area.

The CDR3 totals 14 residues. Germline lookup yields CDR1 SNHLY and CDR2 FYNNEI. Trimming cost V 2 bases and J 8 bases, with 15 bases left between them. The treatment: oral pan-JAK inhibitor, 5-10 mg twice daily. Reverse transcribed after extraction, RNA yielded cDNA as the sequencing template. The assay was immunoSEQ multiplex PCR, and TCRdb's table has in-frame clones only and misses some. This sample has over 85,000 clones, with around 55% found just once. The origin of this receptor is a human donor with alopecia areata. The sequencing here drew on CD8+ T cells sorted from blood, taken at week 4, from a patient treated with tofacitinib. The rearrangement uses TRBV2 and TRBJ1-2; D gene ambiguous. The DNA of the CDR3 is TGTGCCAGCAGTGAACCAATTTGGATCGGAGGCTACACCTTC. This gives the protein CASSEPIWIGGYTF. Variable domain in full (rest from reference TRBV2 and TRBJ1-2): EPEVTQTPSHQVTQMGQEVILRCVPISNHLYFYWYRQILGQKVEFLVSFYNNEISEKSEIFDDQFSVERPDGSNFTLKIRSTKLEDSAMYFCASSEPIWIGGYTFGSGTRLTVV.